Listed below are T cell receptor beta chains from one sample, sequenced in a study of post-analysis software for immune sequencing data. TCRdb ran MiXCR on the PCR reads and lists one entry per CDR3 protein. The sample has about 540,000 distinct CDR3 sequences; less than 40% are singletons. Sequenced material: blood. Receptors were obtained from a girl under 18 with multiple sclerosis. CDR3s include the opening cysteine and the closing phenylalanine or tryptophan. D genes are given only for firm matches. Some rows mark clone size as missing; the rest say once, few, many or name a class of expanded clone.

V	D	J	size	CDR3	DNA
TRBV5-1	-	TRBJ2-7	few	CASSLDYYEQYF	TGCGCCAGCAGCTTGGACTACTACGAGCAGTACTTC
TRBV7-2	TRBD1	TRBJ2-1	-	CASSFLWDRAYNEQFF	TGTGCCAGCAGCTTCTTGTGGGACAGGGCTTACAATGAGCAGTTCTTC
TRBV4-2	-	TRBJ1-2	many	CASSGLLGRYTF	TGTGCCAGCAGCGGACTCTTAGGACGCTACACCTTC
TRBV5-1	-	TRBJ2-7	-	CASSLTGGGNYEQYF	TGCGCCAGCAGCTTGACGGGTGGTGGGAACTACGAGCAGTACTTC
TRBV27	TRBD1	TRBJ2-7	few	CASSYIELGQGDEQYF	TGTGCCAGCAGTTACATCGAGTTGGGACAGGGAGACGAGCAGTACTTC
TRBV4-2	-	TRBJ2-7	-	CASSQELGQDEQYF	TGTGCCAGCAGCCAAGAACTGGGGCAAGACGAGCAGTACTTC
TRBV29-1	-	TRBJ1-1	-	CSVGWTAEAFF	TGCAGCGTCGGTTGGACAGCTGAAGCTTTCTTT
TRBV20-1	-	TRBJ2-7	-	CSVETHSYEQYF	TGCAGTGTTGAAACTCACTCCTACGAGCAGTACTTC
TRBV5-6	TRBD1	TRBJ1-1	-	CASSLPWEGAQNTEAFF	TGTGCCAGCAGCTTGCCTTGGGAGGGGGCTCAGAACACTGAAGCTTTCTTT
TRBV20-1	-	TRBJ1-5	-	CSALGGRDDQPQHF	TGCAGTGCTCTGGGCGGGCGGGATGATCAGCCCCAGCATTTT
TRBV29-1	TRBD1	TRBJ1-1	few	CSVLTGGSGAFF	TGCAGCGTCCTGACAGGGGGCTCGGGAGCTTTCTTT
TRBV6-4	-	TRBJ2-1	few	CASSAQPRGEQFF	TGTGCCAGCAGTGCTCAGCCCAGAGGGGAGCAGTTCTTC
TRBV12-3/TRBV12-4	-	TRBJ2-7	-	CASSQDNPYEQYF	TGTGCCAGCAGCCAGGATAACCCCTACGAGCAGTACTTC
TRBV7-9	TRBD1	TRBJ2-3	few	CASSLGQGRRNTQYF	TGTGCCAGCAGCTTGGGACAGGGTCGTAGGAATACGCAGTATTTT
TRBV5-1	TRBD2	TRBJ2-7	-	CASSWGGDPYEQYF	TGCGCCAGCAGCTGGGGAGGGGACCCCTACGAGCAGTACTTC
TRBV12-3/TRBV12-4	-	TRBJ1-2	many	CASSPMGPNYGYTF	TGTGCCAGCAGCCCGATGGGACCTAACTATGGCTACACCTTC
TRBV24-1	-	TRBJ1-2	few	CATSYGQNYGYTF	TGTGCCACCAGTTACGGACAGAACTATGGCTACACCTTC
TRBV15	TRBD2	TRBJ2-3	-	CATSREWAGGTDTQYF	TGTGCCACCAGCAGAGAATGGGCGGGGGGCACAGATACGCAGTATTTT
TRBV27	-	TRBJ1-3	once	CASSKQGPSGNTIYF	TGTGCCAGCAGTAAACAGGGCCCCTCTGGAAACACCATATATTTT
TRBV7-9	-	TRBJ2-3	-	CASSLDADSSTDTQYF	TGTGCCAGCAGCTTAGACGCTGACAGCTCCACAGATACGCAGTATTTT
TRBV10-2	-	TRBJ2-7	-	CASMDRGPYEQYF	TGCGCCAGCATGGACAGAGGACCTTACGAGCAGTACTTC
TRBV29-1	TRBD1	TRBJ1-1	few	CSSLQGGNTEAFF	TGCAGCTCCCTACAGGGGGGGAACACTGAAGCTTTCTTT
TRBV6-5	TRBD2	TRBJ2-1	once	CASSYGTSGDSYNEQFF	TGTGCCAGCAGTTACGGGACTAGCGGGGACTCCTACAATGAGCAGTTCTTC
TRBV2	-	TRBJ1-2	-	CASSEQGVNGYTF	TGTGCCAGCAGTGAGCAAGGGGTCAATGGCTACACCTTC
TRBV3-1	-	TRBJ2-5	few	CASSQRFGGQQETQYF	TGTGCCAGCAGCCAAAGGTTCGGTGGGCAGCAAGAGACCCAGTACTTC
TRBV6-6	-	TRBJ2-2	-	CASSDGGPGTGELFF	TGTGCCAGCAGTGACGGGGGCCCCGGAACCGGGGAGCTGTTTTTT
TRBV4-1	-	TRBJ2-7	many	CASSQVEGTYEQYF	TGCGCCAGCAGCCAAGTCGAGGGGACCTACGAGCAGTACTTC
TRBV20-1	-	TRBJ2-5	many	CSASLLGVRETQYF	TGCAGTGCTAGTTTGTTAGGGGTACGAGAGACCCAGTACTTC
TRBV9	TRBD2	TRBJ2-3	-	CAKFYGRGGDTDTQYF	TGTGCCAAGTTCTATGGGCGGGGGGGAGACACAGATACGCAGTATTTT
TRBV4-1	TRBD1	TRBJ1-2	few	CASSQDRDRDIGYTF	TGCGCCAGCAGCCAAGATAGGGACAGGGATATTGGCTACACCTTC
TRBV12-3/TRBV12-4	-	TRBJ2-7	few	CASSLAQSFQYF	TGTGCCAGCAGCTTAGCCCAGAGCTTTCAGTACTTC
TRBV29-1	TRBD2	TRBJ2-1	few	CSVGAGNEQFF	TGCAGCGTTGGAGCGGGAAATGAGCAGTTCTTC
TRBV20-1	TRBD1	TRBJ2-7	-	CSATGAGQGPFEQYF	TGCAGTGCTACTGGGGCGGGACAGGGTCCATTCGAGCAGTACTTC
TRBV18	-	TRBJ1-1	-	CASSPSAGPEAFF	TGTGCCAGCTCACCTAGCGCCGGACCCGAAGCTTTCTTT
TRBV5-1	TRBD1	TRBJ1-6	-	CASKTGANSPLHF	TGCGCCAGTAAGACAGGGGCTAATTCACCCCTCCACTTT
TRBV7-2	TRBD2	TRBJ2-5	few	CASSQSSGGAWETQYF	TGTGCCAGCAGCCAATCTAGCGGGGGGGCGTGGGAGACCCAGTACTTC
TRBV18	-	TRBJ1-1	-	CASSQNYRAAITEAFF	TGTGCCAGCTCACAAAATTACCGGGCCGCGATCACTGAAGCTTTCTTT
TRBV2	-	TRBJ2-4	-	CASSGMGPTYGQYF	TGTGCCAGCAGCGGCATGGGCCCCACCTACGGGCAGTACTTC
TRBV3-1	-	TRBJ1-6	-	CASSHRPLGTYNSPLHF	TGTGCCAGCAGCCATCGTCCCCTTGGCACCTATAATTCACCCCTCCACTTT
TRBV9	TRBD1	TRBJ1-2	few	CASSADRGPGYGYTF	TGTGCCAGCAGCGCGGACAGGGGACCGGGGTATGGCTACACCTTC
TRBV3-1	TRBD2	TRBJ2-7	-	CASSPKGGLARLYEQYF	TGTGCCAGCAGCCCAAAAGGCGGACTAGCGCGTCTATACGAGCAGTACTTC
TRBV9	-	TRBJ1-2	-	CVSSARVSPFYGYTF	TGTGTCAGCAGCGCCAGGGTCAGCCCCTTCTATGGCTACACCTTC
TRBV9	-	TRBJ1-2	many	CASSVNSQGTGFVYGYTF	TGTGCCAGCAGCGTTAATTCGCAGGGTACGGGTTTTGTTTATGGCTACACCTTC
TRBV9	-	TRBJ2-3	-	CASSVGQGRRTDTQYF	TGTGCCAGCAGCGTAGGCCAGGGGAGAAGGACAGATACGCAGTATTTT
TRBV5-1	TRBD1	TRBJ2-3	-	CASSLEDRGGTDTQYF	TGCGCCAGCAGCTTGGAAGACAGGGGAGGAACAGATACGCAGTATTTT
TRBV4-1	TRBD1	TRBJ2-3	few	CASSQDSQGDSTDTQYF	TGCGCCAGCAGCCAAGATAGTCAGGGGGATAGCACAGATACGCAGTATTTT
TRBV5-1	-	TRBJ2-5	few	CASSLVAGDPQETQYF	TGCGCCAGCAGCTTGGTGGCAGGGGATCCCCAAGAGACCCAGTACTTC
TRBV20-1	-	TRBJ2-4	-	CSASPSPPAAKNIQYF	TGCAGTGCTAGTCCCTCCCCGCCCGCAGCCAAAAACATTCAGTACTTC